The 14 T cell receptor beta chains below come from one sample, sequenced in a study of T cell responses to AZD1222 COVID-19 vaccine. Sequenced by immunoSEQ multiplex PCR; TCRdb stores in-frame clones only, minus some. This table has approximately 190,000 clones, around nine tenths appearing once. Sequencing used peripheral blood, obtained 28 days after the second dose of the MenACWY control vaccine. All receptors derive from an adult who received the MenACWY meningococcal vaccine as a control.

This clone appeared once. The rearrangement uses TRBV6-5 and TRBJ2-7; either TRBD1 or TRBD2 may supply D (5 bases each). Germline lookup yields CDR1 MNHEY and CDR2 SVGAGI. V lost 11 bases to trimming and J lost 7 bases, with 24 bases between them. This CDR3 spans 14 amino acids. The CDR3 region is CALTPGPGGDEQYF. CDR3 DNA sequence: TGTGCCCTTACTCCGGGACCGGGTGGGGATGAGCAGTACTTC.

This chain uses TRBV11-3 with TRBJ2-3; TRBD2 aligns across 9 bases. The CDR3 is made up of 17 amino acids. Trimming at V came to 0 bases and at J to 1 base, leaving 5 bases not matched to a gene. Germline V gene sequence: CDR1 SGHNT, CDR2 YENEEA. CDR3 residues: CASSLETRTSGTDTQYF. CDR3 nucleotides: TGTGCCAGCAGCTTAGAGACGAGGACTAGCGGCACAGATACGCAGTATTTT.

CDR3 bases: TGTGCCAGCAGTTTAGGAGTCAACAATGAGCAGTTCTTC. Translating gives CASSLGVNNEQFF. This chain uses TRBV12-3 or TRBV12-4 with TRBJ2-1, with D unclear. Trimming left V 1 base short and J 5 bases short, with 6 bases between. This CDR3 is built from 13 residues.

The chain employs TRBV25-1 and TRBJ2-3; D gene uncertain. V was cut by 2 bases and J by 3 bases, with 15 bases left in between. Germline V gene sequence: CDR1 MGHDK, CDR2 SYGVNS. The CDR3 sequence is 16 residues long. The CDR3 loop reads CASSENLAVRTDTQYF. CDR3 bases: TGTGCCAGCAGTGAAAATCTGGCAGTTAGGACAGATACGCAGTATTTT.

This chain uses TRBV12-3 or TRBV12-4 with TRBJ1-2; D gene ambiguous. This CDR3 contains 13 residues. Trimming took 1 base from V and 0 from J, leaving 3 bases between them. CDR3 protein: CASSLEANYGYTF. CDR3 bases: TGTGCCAGCAGTTTAGAGGCTAACTATGGCTACACCTTC.

The chain uses TRBV6-5 and TRBJ1-3; D unresolved. CDR3 length: 14 residues. Germline V gene sequence: CDR1 MNHEY, CDR2 SVGAGI. The V end was cut by 2 bases, the J end by 0 bases, with 5 bases between. CDR3 region: CASSYGYSGNTIYF. The CDR3 coding sequence is TGTGCCAGCAGTTACGGGTACTCTGGAAACACCATATATTTT.

The chain joins TRBV30 to TRBJ1-1, with TRBD1 as a possible D gene (5 bases). V shed 1 base and J shed 5 bases, with 11 bases lying between them. Germline loops: CDR1 GTSNPN, CDR2 SVGIG (reference sequence). CDR3 length equals 13 residues. Written as DNA, the CDR3 is TGTGCCTGGAGTGATGGGGGTACAACTGAAGCTTTCTTT. Amino acids: CAWSDGGTTEAFF.

The chain links TRBV24-1 to TRBJ2-5; 7 bases map to TRBD2. This CDR3 contains 15 residues. CDR1 and CDR2 from the germline V gene are KGHDR and SFDVKD. The ends lost 0 bases at V and 5 bases at J; junction bases unmatched: 5. DNA for the CDR3: TGTGCCACCAGTGATTTGCGGGCCGGGGGGGAGACCCAGTACTTC. Amino acid sequence: CATSDLRAGGETQYF.

The genes are TRBV19 and TRBJ1-5; D is ambiguous. CDR3 length: 14 residues. Trimming took off 2 bases at V and 3 bases at J, with 8 bases between the two ends. Germline V gene sequence: CDR1 LNHDA, CDR2 SQIVND (reference sequence). The CDR3: CASSISGDNQPQHF. The DNA of the CDR3 is TGTGCCAGTAGTATATCGGGTGACAATCAGCCCCAGCATTTT.

The chain links TRBV19 to TRBJ1-5; unclear D gene. The CDR3 totals 13 residues. The V gene's germline CDR1 is LNHDA and CDR2 SQIVND (reference sequence). V lost 5 bases, J lost 5 bases, and 10 bases lay in between. The CDR3: CASSWSPDQPQHF. Written as DNA, the CDR3 is TGTGCCAGTAGTTGGTCACCAGATCAGCCCCAGCATTTT.

This rearrangement joins TRBV6-5 to TRBJ1-2, with D unresolved. Germline lookup yields CDR1 MNHEY and CDR2 SVGAGI. The CDR3 runs to 10 residues. With 9 bases removed from V and 8 bases from J, the gap between germline ends came to 10 bases. For the CDR3, the DNA is TGTGCCAGTCATTGGGCCGGCTACACCTTC. Amino acid sequence: CASHWAGYTF.

The chain joins TRBV24-1 to TRBJ2-3; the D gene is possibly TRBD2 (6 bases). Per the germline V gene, CDR1 is KGHDR and CDR2 is SFDVKD. This CDR3 is built from 16 residues. V was pared by 6 bases and J by 0 bases, with 15 bases between. In nucleotides, the CDR3 is TGTGCCACCAGTAGGCCTAGTGGGACTAGCACAGATACGCAGTATTTT. This translates into CATSRPSGTSTDTQYF.

The rearrangement uses TRBV7-9 and TRBJ1-2; D not resolved. Germline values: CDR1 SEHNR, CDR2 FQNEAQ (reference sequence). Trimming left V 2 bases short and J 4 bases short, with 8 bases between. This CDR3 comprises 13 residues. The CDR3 sequence is CASSLNTIYGYTF. The CDR3 region has the DNA TGTGCCAGCAGCTTAAACACCATCTATGGCTACACCTTC.

CDR3 loop: CASSQGAQVPEQYF. CDR3 DNA: TGCGCCAGCAGCCAAGGCGCCCAGGTACCCGAGCAGTACTTC. V and J are TRBV4-1 and TRBJ2-7; D remains unclear. Per germline, CDR1 MGHRA and CDR2 YSYEKL. The length of the CDR3 is 14 residues. V lost 1 base and J 6 bases, leaving 13 bases between the germline ends.